The 7 T cell receptor beta chains below come from one sample, sequenced in a study of cytomegalovirus exposure and HLA in healthy donors. TCRdb keeps only in-frame clones here, not all; method: immunoSEQ multiplex PCR. The top ten clones hold 2.4% of a sample with some 68,000 clones, more than 95% of them seen once. What was sequenced was PBMCs. Receptors were obtained from a man in his late teens or twenties in good health and CMV-seronegative.

The gene calls are TRBV7-8 and TRBJ2-2, with TRBD2 matching 10 bases. The CDR3 spans 19 residues. J lost 7 bases, V lost 0 bases, and 14 bases had no gene match. Germline values: CDR1 SGHVS, CDR2 FQNEAQ. The CDR3 DNA is TGTGCCAGCAGCTTAGCATCCGGTGCCCTAGCGGGAGTAAACGGGGAGCTGTTTTTT. It codes for CASSLASGALAGVNGELFF.

The chain links TRBV5-4 to TRBJ2-2; D gene ambiguous. Per the germline V gene, CDR1 is SGHNT and CDR2 is YYREEE (reference sequence). V dropped 5 bases and J dropped 7 bases, with 12 bases sitting between them. The CDR3 spans 13 residues. The chain's CDR3 is CASSSEVYGELFF. CDR3 DNA: TGTGCCAGCAGTTCCGAGGTGTACGGGGAGCTGTTTTTT. Supplemented by reference TRBV5-4 and TRBJ2-2, the full variable domain reads ETGVTQSPTHLIKTRGQQVTLRCSSQSGHNTVSWYQQALGQGPQFIFQYYREEENGRGNFPPRFSGLQFPNYSSELNVNALELDDSALYLCASSSEVYGELFFGEGSRLTVL.

The chain recombines TRBV6-5 with TRBJ1-1; D not certain. V gave up 6 bases and J gave up 3 bases, with 11 bases separating them. This CDR3 contains 13 residues. Per the germline V gene, CDR1 is MNHEY and CDR2 is SVGAGI. CDR3 region: CASSRLRDTEAFF. The DNA of the CDR3 is TGTGCCAGCAGCCGCCTTCGGGACACTGAAGCTTTCTTT.

V is TRBV15 and J is TRBJ2-1; 7 bases agree with TRBD1. Germline V lookup: CDR1 LNHNV, CDR2 YYDKDF (reference sequence). The ends lost 3 bases at V and 9 bases at J; junction bases unmatched: 8. The CDR3 contains 14 residues. The CDR3 is CATSRSRGSGEQFF. DNA of the CDR3: TGTGCCACCAGCAGGAGCAGGGGGTCGGGTGAGCAGTTCTTC.

J is TRBJ2-3 and V is TRBV30, with D perhaps TRBD1 (6 bases). The germline gives CDR1 GTSNPN, CDR2 SVGIG (reference sequence). The CDR3 length is 13 residues. Trimming took 4 bases from V and 1 from J, leaving 9 bases between them. Written as DNA, the CDR3 is TGTGCCTGGACTGGGGGCGGCACAGATACGCAGTATTTT. Translated: CAWTGGGTDTQYF.

The chain combines TRBV10-1 with TRBJ2-7; the match to TRBD1 covers 7 bases. Germline V gene lookup returns CDR1 WNHNN and CDR2 SYGVQD (reference sequence). The CDR3 totals 16 residues. The ends lost 7 bases at V and 4 bases at J; junction bases unmatched: 16. CDR3 in amino acids: CASTFEGGNRGYEQYF. Written as DNA, the CDR3 is TGCGCCAGCACCTTCGAAGGGGGAAACAGGGGTTACGAGCAGTACTTC.

The chain's CDR3 is CASSLGLRTDTQYF. CDR3 DNA: TGTGCCAGCAGTTTAGGGTTGAGGACAGATACGCAGTATTTT. This chain connects TRBV27 to TRBJ2-3; D is ambiguous. V was trimmed by 2 bases and J by 3 bases, leaving 9 bases between them. Germline V gene sequence: CDR1 MNHEY, CDR2 SMNVEV (reference sequence). CDR3 length: 14 residues.